This T cell receptor beta chain emerged from a study of shared clonotypes between healthy human individuals. This CDR3 is built from 13 residues. Looked up from germline, CDR1 is KGHSH and CDR2 is LQKENI. Trimming took off 2 bases at V and 0 bases at J, with 4 bases between the two ends. Profiling relied on immunoSEQ multiplex PCR, and the TCRdb table lists in-frame clones only, not all of them. The sample holds about 1.5 million clones, 96% seen once. A single count supports this clone. Additional DNA sequences in this sample encode the identical CDR3. This clonotype originated in a man aged 25-45 years in good health. This chain connects TRBV18 to TRBJ1-1; no definite D call. The specimen sequenced was naive CD4+ T cells sorted from blood. Indicated subset: CD45RA+ positively selected. The CDR3 region has the DNA TGTGCCAGCTCACCAGATATGAACACTGAAGCTTTCTTT. This encodes CASSPDMNTEAFF.